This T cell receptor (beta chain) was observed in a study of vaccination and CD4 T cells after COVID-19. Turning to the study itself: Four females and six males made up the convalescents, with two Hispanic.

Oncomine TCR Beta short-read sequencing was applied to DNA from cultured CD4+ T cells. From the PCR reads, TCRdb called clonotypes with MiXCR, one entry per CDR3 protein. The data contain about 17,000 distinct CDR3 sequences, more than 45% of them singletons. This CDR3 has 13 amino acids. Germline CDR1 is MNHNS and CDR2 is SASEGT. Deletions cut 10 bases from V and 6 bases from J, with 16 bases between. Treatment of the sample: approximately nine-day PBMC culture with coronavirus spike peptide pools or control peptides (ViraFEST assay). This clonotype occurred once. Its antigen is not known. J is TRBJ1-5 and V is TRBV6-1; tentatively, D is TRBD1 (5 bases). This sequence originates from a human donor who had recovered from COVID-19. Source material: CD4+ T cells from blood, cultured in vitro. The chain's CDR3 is CATRGRSSQPQHF. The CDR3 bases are TGTGCCACCCGGGGCCGGTCTTCTCAGCCCCAGCATTTT.